These 13 T cell receptor beta chains were all obtained from the same sample, sequenced in a study of blood T cell repertoires in COVID-19. Some clones are missing from TCRdb's copy, which holds only in-frame ones; the method was immunoSEQ multiplex PCR. The sample consists of hundreds of thousands of clones, over 75% of them appearing once. Sequenced: peripheral blood. The receptors were gathered from a middle-aged woman who had recovered from COVID-19.

The chain carries TRBV12-3 or TRBV12-4 and TRBJ2-2; D unclear. This CDR3 is 13 amino acids long. V dropped 5 bases and J dropped 5 bases, with 9 bases sitting between them. CDR3 in DNA: TGTGCCAGCAGTGCTACTAAGACCGGGGAGCTGTTTTTT. Protein sequence: CASSATKTGELFF.

The CDR3, as DNA: TGTGCCAGCAGCTTAGGACAACGCGTTCATACGCAGTATTTT. Translated: CASSLGQRVHTQYF. The V gene is TRBV7-2, the J gene TRBJ2-3; D gene unclear. The CDR3 sequence is 14 residues long. Germline values: CDR1 SGHTA, CDR2 FQGNSA. Trimming removed 1 base from V and 7 bases from J, with 12 bases in between.

This chain connects TRBV19 to TRBJ2-7; D perhaps matches TRBD2 (7 bases). The V end lost 6 bases, the J end lost 2 bases, and 26 bases lay between the germline ends. In germline, CDR1 is LNHDA, CDR2 SQIVND (reference sequence). The CDR3 is made up of 18 amino acids. The CDR3 spells CASSINRAGRGATYEQYF. The CDR3 nucleotides read TGTGCCAGTAGCATAAACCGCGCAGGTCGGGGGGCAACCTACGAGCAGTACTTC.

The genes are TRBV2 and TRBJ1-2; D not certain. The CDR3 consists of 16 residues. With 5 bases removed from V and 2 bases from J, the gap between germline ends came to 18 bases. Germline assignment: CDR1 SNHLY and CDR2 FYNNEI. As DNA, the CDR3 is TGTGCCAGCAGTCTCACCGGGATCTTTCCGAACTATGGCTACACCTTC. Translation gives CASSLTGIFPNYGYTF.

This clone was counted between two and nine times. The chain joins TRBV5-4 to TRBJ2-1; 11 nucleotides line up with TRBD2. CDR1 and CDR2 (germline): SGHNT, YYREEE (reference sequence). The length of the CDR3 is 17 residues. Unmatched junction bases numbered 7, after V lost 5 bases and J lost 0 bases. The CDR3: CASRLGLAESSYNEQFF. Here the CDR3 DNA reads TGTGCCAGCAGACTGGGACTAGCGGAATCCTCCTACAATGAGCAGTTCTTC. Drawing the rest from reference TRBV5-4 and TRBJ2-1, the complete variable domain is ETGVTQSPTHLIKTRGQQVTLRCSSQSGHNTVSWYQQALGQGPQFIFQYYREEENGRGNFPPRFSGLQFPNYSSELNVNALELDDSALYLCASRLGLAESSYNEQFFGPGTRLTVL.

The chain joins TRBV6-5 to TRBJ2-3, with TRBD2 as a possible D gene (5 bases). Trimming took 6 bases from V and 2 from J, leaving 12 bases between them. CDR1 is MNHEY, CDR2 SVGAGI, per germline. This CDR3 contains 14 residues. This CDR3 is CASRRAGNTDTQYF. DNA for the CDR3: TGTGCCAGCAGGCGGGCCGGAAACACAGATACGCAGTATTTT.

Comment on this clone: Other nucleotide sequences in the sample specify the same CDR3. V gene TRBV19 combines with J gene TRBJ1-3; 7 nucleotides agree with TRBD1. CDR1 and CDR2 from the germline V gene are LNHDA and SQIVND (reference sequence). The V gene end was trimmed by 4 bases and the J gene end by 0 bases; junction bases not matched to a gene: 0. This CDR3 has 14 amino acids. CDR3 DNA: TGTGCCAGTAGTACAGGGGGCTCTGGAAACACCATATATTTT. Translation: CASSTGGSGNTIYF.

About this clone itself: The sample contains more than one DNA sequence encoding this CDR3. This rearrangement joins TRBV11-2 to TRBJ1-1; no definite D call. The CDR3 contains 14 residues. Germline V gives CDR1 SGHAT, CDR2 FQNNGV. Trimming pared 2 bases from V and 0 bases from J, leaving 7 bases between. The DNA of the CDR3 is TGTGCCAGCAGCTTACGGGAGCTGAACACTGAAGCTTTCTTT. This translates into CASSLRELNTEAFF.

The chain is built from TRBV24-1 and TRBJ2-5; maybe TRBD1 (6 bases). CDR3 length: 15 residues. V lost 2 bases to trimming and J lost 2 bases, with 11 bases between them. CDR1 KGHDR and CDR2 SFDVKD come from the germline V gene. CDR3 region: CATSDSYRVQETQYF. Here the CDR3 DNA reads TGTGCCACCAGTGATTCCTACAGGGTTCAAGAGACCCAGTACTTC.

The chain joins TRBV6-1 to TRBJ1-5; tentatively, D is TRBD1 (5 bases). The CDR3 runs 19 residues. Between the trimmed V and J ends, which lost 3 bases and 9 bases, there was a span of 30 bases. From germline, CDR1 is MNHNS and CDR2 SASEGT. CDR3 DNA sequence: TGTGCCAGCAGTGATCCCATGGCATTCCTACGGGGGGATGGGTTGCCCCAGCATTTT. This gives the protein CASSDPMAFLRGDGLPQHF.

This chain uses TRBV18 with TRBJ2-7; 7 bases match TRBD1. Germline values: CDR1 KGHSH, CDR2 LQKENI. The CDR3 totals 15 residues. Trimming at V came to 2 bases and at J to 3 bases, leaving 7 bases not matched to a gene. The CDR3 DNA reads TGTGCCAGCTCACCAGAACGGGACAGTAACTACGAGCAGTACTTC. Encoded protein: CASSPERDSNYEQYF.

V gene TRBV11-2 combines with J gene TRBJ2-7; TRBD1 matches at 8 bases. The germline V gene has CDR1 SGHAT and CDR2 FQNNGV. V shed 4 bases and J 5 bases; nucleotides not matched to a gene: 4. The CDR3 totals 13 residues. The CDR3 protein is CASSSGQGHEQYF. Here the CDR3 DNA reads TGTGCCAGCAGCTCCGGACAGGGTCACGAGCAGTACTTC. The full variable domain, completed using reference TRBV11-2 and TRBJ2-7, is EAGVAQSPRYKIIEKRQSVAFWCNPISGHATLYWYQQILGQGPKLLIQFQNNGVVDDSQLPKDRFSAERLKGVDSTLKIQPAKLEDSAVYLCASSSGQGHEQYFGPGTRLTVT.

The V gene is TRBV7-2, the J gene TRBJ2-3, with a weak D call TRBD2 (5 bases). This CDR3 has 16 amino acids. Germline V gives CDR1 SGHTA, CDR2 FQGNSA. The germline V and J ends were trimmed by 1 base and 0 bases, with 11 bases remaining between them. In nucleotides, the CDR3 is TGTGCCAGCAGCTTAGGTGGGCGGGTGAGCACAGATACGCAGTATTTT. It translates to CASSLGGRVSTDTQYF.